This record looks at one T cell receptor (beta chain) sequence and its context. The antigen this receptor binds is unknown. No much larger clone exists at a distance of one base, and base qualities are not known. Ophthalmopathy patients had moderately to severely active disease, with a Clinical Activity Score of 3 or more, a NOSPECS grade of 4 or more, and a disease duration of less than 3 months. Patients with uncontrolled infections, other autoimmune diseases, pregnancy or lactation were excluded. Diagnoses were established on the basis of clinical symptoms, serum thyroxine and TRAb, thyroid ultrasound, and orbital computed tomography. PBMCs were isolated from about 9.2 ml of fresh peripheral blood by Ficoll-Paque density gradient centrifugation. Total RNA was extracted using Trizol reagent, and RNA quality was assessed on an Agilent 2100 Bioanalyzer. The data are from a study of T cells in Graves' hyperthyroidism and ophthalmopathy (dated by TCRdb to the late 2010s). About the study as a whole: Peripheral blood samples were taken at initial diagnosis, before any treatment was given. To identify distinguishing TCR V-J signatures, a discovery cohort of about a hundred patients was used, comprising 43 with Graves' ophthalmopathy and 55 to 65 with stable Graves' hyperthyroidism. An independent validation cohort of fewer than 20 hyperthyroidism patients and about 16 patients who later progressed to ophthalmopathy tested prospective prediction of ophthalmopathy. The 100 discovery patients were randomly split 7:3 into training and test sets. In about 6 Graves' hyperthyroidism patients, the study also compared T-cell repertoires from thyroid tissue with T-cell repertoires from blood. After sampling, hyperthyroidism patients received methimazole starting at 30 mg daily, and ophthalmopathy patients received high-dose intravenous methylprednisolone. The paper describes TCR Vbeta CDR3 sequencing of 135 peripheral blood samples, made up of roughly 40 ophthalmopathy patients, 70 to 75 hyperthyroidism patients and roughly 17 progressor patients.

TCR beta CDR3 regions were amplified from RNA transcripts. A first-round RT-PCR of the TCR CDR3 used the HTBI primer set with the Qiagen OneStep RT-PCR kit. Libraries were constructed in a second round of multiplex PCR, after which size selection and purification were carried out. The libraries were sequenced on an Illumina HiSeq2000 using paired-end 100 bp reads. In the source study's methods: SOAPnuke was used to process the raw data, removing reads that contained adapters or uncalled bases, had a mean Phred below 15, or lacked an exact match to the constant primer or identifier. COPE v1.2.5 was used to merge the high-quality paired reads, and each unique nucleotide sequence was defined as a clonotype. MiTCR v1.1 was used to align clonotypes to the IMGT TRBV, TRBD and TRBJ reference segments. Analysis was restricted to V-J combinations with a frequency above 0.0001, which covered roughly 99% of repertoires. The TCS score was defined as the ratio of F50 (clonal expansion) to E x V (chaos), calculated using BLOSUM62-based TCRdist between CDR3 peptides within each V-J. Welch's t-statistics and random forest reduced some 510 V-J features to 10 to 15, which were used in a naive Bayes classifier (R e1071). The public sequencing data were trimmed at Q25 with fastp and processed into clonotypes with MiXCR by TCRdb, which kept only in-frame beta chains. Rows with one shared CDR3 protein collapse into an entry with the most common genes and DNA. Here the V and J calls rest on TCRdb's processing, not on the authors' analysis. The sample table records around 300,000 distinct CDR3 sequences; roughly 19% of these occur just once. The ten top clones hold 35% to 40% of the sample.

Trimming removed 6 bases from V and 2 bases from J, leaving 16 bases between the germline ends. The germline V gene supplies CDR1 SNHLY and CDR2 FYNNEI. The CDR3 has 15 amino acids, counting the end cysteine and phenylalanine. Just CDR3 DNA is preserved here, 45 bases in frame from base 1. General findings and caveats noted by the study authors: During validation, the model predicted progression to ophthalmopathy a median of approximately six months ahead of onset, with more than 55% sensitivity and roughly 75% specificity. Ophthalmopathy was separated from stable hyperthyroidism by a 13 V-J signature model, with about 86% sensitivity and about 81% specificity obtained in cross-validation and 80%/75% obtained in testing. Most expanded thyroid clonotypes (frequency above 0.001) were also detected in blood, suggesting blood repertoires may reflect thyroid immune responses. No statistical method was used to fix the sample size in advance, and group allocation was not hidden from the investigators.

Recombination joined TRBV2 with TRBJ2-5; the D call is possibly TRBD1 or TRBD2, each sharing 5 bases. The sequence was collected from a man between 50 and 59 years old with Graves' ophthalmopathy. The specimen sequenced was blood. The CDR3 is CASSQGTRGQETQYF. The sequence in DNA is TGTGCCAGCAGCCAAGGGACCCGCGGGCAAGAGACCCAGTACTTC.